This T cell receptor (beta chain) stems from a study of shared clonotypes between healthy human individuals. Study-wide findings and caveats: It was expected that sequencing depth would affect clonotype sharing among donors.

This CDR3 is built from 16 residues. Trimming took 0 bases from V and 2 from J; bases not matched to a gene: 4. Per germline, CDR1 SGHDT and CDR2 YYEEEE. Naive CD8 cells lacked CD45RO and underwent positive selection for CCR7, leaving out terminally differentiated effector memory CD45RA+ cells. This table comes from immunoSEQ multiplex PCR, and its TCRdb copy is limited to in-frame clones, with some not included. The sample has roughly 2 million clones, about 95% seen once; the top ten hold 0.85% to 1.3%. This clone was picked up one time. The antigen remains undetermined. The chain links TRBV5-6 to TRBJ2-1, with 8 bases lining up with TRBD2. Sequences were obtained from naive CD8+ T cells sorted from blood. The origin of this receptor is a young man in good health. The CDR3 nucleotides are TGTGCCAGCAGCTTGGGTCTCGGGGGGGCCTACAATGAGCAGTTCTTC. It translates to CASSLGLGGAYNEQFF.